These 5 T cell receptor beta chains share one sample of origin, sequenced in a study of T cells in Graves' hyperthyroidism and ophthalmopathy. RNA transcripts yielded amplified TCR beta CDR3 regions. TCR CDR3 regions were first amplified by RT-PCR with HTBI primers. MiXCR was run by TCRdb on the multiplex PCR reads, yielding one entry per CDR3 protein. The sample includes about 330,000 distinct CDR3 sequences, about 13% of them seen just once. The sample comprised blood. The receptors here all came from a woman aged 40 to 50 with Graves' ophthalmopathy.

This clonotype has ten or more counts. The chain carries TRBV20-1 and TRBJ2-2, with D unresolved. Looked up from germline, CDR1 is DFQATT and CDR2 is SNEGSKA (reference sequence). The CDR3 is 16 amino acids. V lost 0 bases to trimming and J lost 3 bases, with 14 bases between them. The CDR3, as DNA: TGCAGTGCTAGAGATGCAGGCCCCAGGCACACCGGGGAGCTGTTTTTT. Amino acids: CSARDAGPRHTGELFF.

This clonotype was seen many times. The rearrangement uses TRBV5-1 and TRBJ1-2; unclear D gene. CDR1 SGHRS and CDR2 YFSETQ come from the germline V gene. V lost 0 bases to trimming and J lost 1 base, with 10 bases between them. The CDR3 extends over 15 amino acids. DNA of the CDR3: TGCGCCAGCAGCTTGGCGGCAGGTCTTAACTATGGCTACACCTTC. Translated: CASSLAAGLNYGYTF.

This clonotype came up many times. This chain links TRBV2 with TRBJ2-7; D gene unclear. Trimming shortened V by 3 bases and J by 4 bases, and 16 bases separated the two germline ends. CDR1 SNHLY and CDR2 FYNNEI come from the germline V gene. This CDR3 contains 15 residues. CDR3 protein: CASSDNKAAAYEQYF. The CDR3 DNA sequence: TGTGCCAGCAGTGATAATAAGGCTGCAGCATACGAGCAGTACTTC.

The CDR3 DNA is TGTGCCAGCAGTCCTACAGGGTACAAGCAGTTCTTC. This gives the protein CASSPTGYKQFF. This chain joins TRBV2 and TRBJ2-1; D may be TRBD1 (6 bases). Germline values: CDR1 SNHLY, CDR2 FYNNEI. The CDR3 has 12 residues. Trimming removed 5 bases from V and 11 bases from J, with 13 bases in between.

The table lists this clonotype with a few counts. As DNA, the CDR3 is TGCAGTGCTAGCGGGAGACTTGAGGGTACGCAGTATTTT. It specifies CSASGRLEGTQYF. This rearrangement joins TRBV20-1 to TRBJ2-3; tentative D call: TRBD2 (6 bases). V was shortened by 3 bases and J by 8 bases, with 15 bases between the two germline ends. CDR3 length: 13 amino acids. Per the germline V gene, CDR1 is DFQATT and CDR2 is SNEGSKA (reference sequence).